The 30 T cell receptor beta chains below all came from one sample that was sequenced in a study of cytomegalovirus exposure and HLA in healthy donors. It was with 60 Vbeta and 13 Jbeta primers that the PCR ran. Measured with immunoSEQ multiplex PCR; TCRdb has only the in-frame clones, and not every one. The data show 65,000 to 95,000 clones, and the top ten clones hold around 7.5%. The sample comprised PBMCs. Every receptor here comes from a female donor in good health and CMV-seropositive.

Here the CDR3 reads CASSLGRGGSYEQYF. In DNA, the CDR3 is TGTGCCAGCAGCTTAGGGCGGGGAGGCTCCTACGAGCAGTACTTC. The chain employs TRBV7-2 and TRBJ2-7; possible D gene TRBD2, 6 bases. There are 15 residues in the CDR3. V was shortened by 1 base and J by 0 bases, with 10 bases between the two germline ends. Per germline, CDR1 SGHTA and CDR2 FQGNSA. Full variable domain (rest looked up from reference TRBV7-2 and TRBJ2-7): GAGVSQSPSNKVTEKGKDVELRCDPISGHTALYWYRQSLGQGLEFLIYFQGNSAPDKSGLPSDRFSAERTGGSVSTLTIQRTQQEDSAVYLCASSLGRGGSYEQYFGPGTRLTVT.

The chain recombines TRBV6-1 with TRBJ1-2; D unresolved. V lost 1 base and J lost 6, with 9 bases in between. The CDR3 sequence is 13 residues long. The germline V gene has CDR1 MNHNS and CDR2 SASEGT. The CDR3 region is CASSEVKEDGYTF. CDR3 in DNA: TGTGCCAGCAGTGAAGTAAAGGAGGATGGCTACACCTTC.

J is TRBJ2-1 and V is TRBV29-1; D ambiguous. With 0 bases removed from V and 3 bases from J, the gap between germline ends came to 12 bases. Germline CDR1 is SQVTM and CDR2 is ANQGSEA. This CDR3 has 15 amino acids. As DNA, the CDR3 is TGCAGCGTTGAAGATAGGCTAGAAGGCTACAATGAGCAGTTCTTC. This gives the protein CSVEDRLEGYNEQFF.

The chain is built from TRBV18 and TRBJ1-1, with D unresolved. The germline gives CDR1 KGHSH, CDR2 LQKENI. V was pared by 0 bases and J by 4 bases, with 9 bases between. The CDR3 runs to 14 residues. CDR3 region: CASSPPVRFTEAFF. CDR3 nucleotide sequence: TGTGCCAGCTCACCACCGGTTCGGTTCACTGAAGCTTTCTTT. The full variable domain, completed using reference TRBV18 and TRBJ1-1, is NAGVMQNPRHLVRRRGQEARLRCSPMKGHSHVYWYRQLPEEGLKFMVYLQKENIIDESGMPKERFSAEFPKEGPSILRIQQVVRGDSAAYFCASSPPVRFTEAFFGQGTRLTVV.

The rearrangement joins TRBV5-1 to TRBJ1-2; TRBD1 agrees at 9 bases. Trimming cost V 3 bases and J 4 bases; bases outside gene matches: 7. Germline V gene lookup returns CDR1 SGHRS and CDR2 YFSETQ. This CDR3 comprises 15 residues. The CDR3 DNA is TGCGCCAGCAGCTCGACAGGGGGAACTAGCTATGGCTACACCTTC. This translates into CASSSTGGTSYGYTF.

This sequence joins TRBV2 and TRBJ2-7; TRBD1 might be the D (6 bases). V lost 8 bases and J 6 bases, leaving 17 bases between the germline ends. The germline V gene encodes CDR1 SNHLY and CDR2 FYNNEI. The CDR3 sequence is 13 residues long. The CDR3 loop reads CASATGHTGEQYF. The DNA of the CDR3 is TGTGCCAGCGCCACGGGACACACGGGCGAGCAGTACTTC.

The rearrangement links TRBV25-1 to TRBJ1-1; tentative D call: TRBD1 (5 bases). The CDR3 is 14 residues long. Trimming left V 4 bases short and J 0 bases short, with 9 bases between. Germline CDR1 MGHDK, CDR2 SYGVNS. The CDR3 spells CASSVRGLNTEAFF. The DNA of the CDR3 is TGTGCCAGCAGTGTCCGGGGGTTGAACACTGAAGCTTTCTTT.

This chain links TRBV13 with TRBJ2-2, with 10 bases fitting TRBD2. The V gene end was trimmed by 6 bases and the J gene end by 6 bases; junction bases not matched to a gene: 4. This CDR3 comprises 14 residues. Germline V gene lookup returns CDR1 PRHDT and CDR2 FYEKMQ (reference sequence). CDR3 residues: CASSPLAGAGELFF. In DNA, the CDR3 is TGTGCCAGCAGTCCCCTAGCGGGAGCCGGGGAGCTGTTTTTT. Looking up the rest from reference TRBV13 and TRBJ2-2 gives the full variable domain: AAGVIQSPRHLIKEKRETATLKCYPIPRHDTVYWYQQGPGQDPQFLISFYEKMQSDKGSIPDRFSAQQFSDYHSELNMSSLELGDSALYFCASSPLAGAGELFFGEGSRLTVL.

The rearrangement joins TRBV5-8 to TRBJ2-1; D is unresolved. V shed 1 base and J shed 7 bases, with 9 bases lying between them. Per the germline V gene, CDR1 is SGHTS and CDR2 is YDEGEE. The CDR3 has 13 amino acids. CDR3 sequence reads: CASSLILRNEQFF. CDR3 nucleotides: TGTGCCAGCAGCTTGATATTGAGAAATGAGCAGTTCTTC.

The chain links TRBV2 to TRBJ1-2, with 7 bases aligning to TRBD1. This CDR3 spans 14 amino acids. CDR1 is SNHLY, CDR2 FYNNEI, per germline. Losses at the gene ends were 6 bases for V and 6 bases for J; bases not matched to a gene: 10. The CDR3 here is CASSALTGSDGYTF. In DNA, the CDR3 is TGTGCCAGCAGCGCCCTGACAGGGTCGGATGGCTACACCTTC. The whole variable domain, remainder taken from reference TRBV2 and TRBJ1-2, is EPEVTQTPSHQVTQMGQEVILRCVPISNHLYFYWYRQILGQKVEFLVSFYNNEISEKSEIFDDQFSVERPDGSNFTLKIRSTKLEDSAMYFCASSALTGSDGYTFGSGTRLTVV.

This rearrangement joins TRBV19 to TRBJ2-6; 9 bases agree with TRBD1. Germline V CDR1 and CDR2: LNHDA, SQIVND (reference sequence). V dropped 5 bases and J dropped 2; count of bases not matched to a gene: 10. The CDR3 length is 18 residues. CDR3 coding DNA: TGTGCCAGTAGTCTCCGGGACAGGGCCCTCCCTGGGGCCAACGTCCTGACTTTC. Its translation is CASSLRDRALPGANVLTF.

V gene TRBV7-8 combines with J gene TRBJ2-1; possibly TRBD2 for D (5 bases). Germline V CDR1 and CDR2: SGHVS, FQNEAQ. This CDR3 is built from 13 residues. Trimming pared 3 bases from V and 9 bases from J, leaving 12 bases between. In DNA, the CDR3 is TGTGCCAGCAGCTTTACGGGAATGGGTGAGCAGTTCTTC. It encodes CASSFTGMGEQFF.

The chain couples TRBV7-8 to TRBJ2-7, with 8 bases matching TRBD2. V gave up 5 bases and J gave up 4 bases; unmatched junction bases: 13. The CDR3 is 16 amino acids. The germline CDR1 and CDR2 sequences are SGHVS and FQNEAQ. CDR3 protein: CASSPMPELAVYEQYF. As DNA, the CDR3 is TGTGCCAGCAGCCCAATGCCGGAACTAGCGGTTTACGAGCAGTACTTC.

This rearrangement joins TRBV4-2 to TRBJ2-1; D may be TRBD1 (5 bases). This CDR3 region has 17 residues. Germline V gene lookup returns CDR1 LGHNA and CDR2 YNFKEQ. Between the trimmed V and J ends, which lost 1 base and 0 bases, there was a span of 13 bases. This chain's CDR3 is CASSQAVIRGSYNEQFF. As DNA, the CDR3 is TGTGCCAGCAGCCAAGCGGTGATAAGGGGCTCCTACAATGAGCAGTTCTTC.

This chain uses TRBV2 with TRBJ2-7; the match to TRBD2 covers 7 bases. Trimming cost V 4 bases and J 6 bases; bases outside gene matches: 6. The CDR3 extends over 13 amino acids. CDR1 is SNHLY, CDR2 FYNNEI, per germline. As DNA, the CDR3 is TGTGCCAGCAGTGGGGAGGGCTCGGGCGAGCAGTACTTC. It encodes CASSGEGSGEQYF. Full variable domain (missing parts from reference TRBV2 and TRBJ2-7): EPEVTQTPSHQVTQMGQEVILRCVPISNHLYFYWYRQILGQKVEFLVSFYNNEISEKSEIFDDQFSVERPDGSNFTLKIRSTKLEDSAMYFCASSGEGSGEQYFGPGTRLTVT.

The chain uses TRBV6-5 and TRBJ1-1; no clear D gene. The CDR3 totals 14 residues. Germline values: CDR1 MNHEY, CDR2 SVGAGI. V shed 2 bases and J shed 0 bases, with 7 bases lying between them. CDR3 coding DNA: TGTGCCAGCAGTTACGAGAGATTGAACACTGAAGCTTTCTTT. This translates into CASSYERLNTEAFF.

This rearrangement joins TRBV5-1 to TRBJ1-3, with D possibly matching TRBD1 (5 bases). The CDR3 extends over 17 amino acids. The germline CDR1 and CDR2 sequences are SGHRS and YFSETQ. V lost 0 bases and J lost 2, with 15 bases in between. The CDR3 loop reads CASSLADSSGPGNTIYF. DNA of the CDR3: TGCGCCAGCAGCTTGGCGGATAGTTCAGGGCCTGGAAACACCATATATTTT.

The genes are TRBV29-1 and TRBJ2-3; the D gene is possibly TRBD1 (5 bases). Germline CDR1 SQVTM, CDR2 ANQGSEA. The V end lost 4 bases, the J end lost 4 bases, and 12 bases lay between the germline ends. The CDR3 has 13 amino acids. The CDR3 region is CSVGQMSADTQYF. CDR3 DNA: TGCAGCGTTGGACAGATGAGTGCAGATACGCAGTATTTT.

V gene TRBV28 combines with J gene TRBJ2-7, with TRBD1 as a possible D gene (5 bases). Deletions cut 4 bases from V and 2 bases from J, with 9 bases between. Germline assignment: CDR1 MDHEN and CDR2 SYDVKM. The CDR3 consists of 13 residues. CDR3 sequence reads: CASSSDTPYEQYF. CDR3 nucleotide sequence: TGTGCCAGCAGTTCGGACACCCCCTACGAGCAGTACTTC.

This chain connects TRBV2 to TRBJ2-7; TRBD1 matches at 7 bases. Germline V gene lookup returns CDR1 SNHLY and CDR2 FYNNEI. This CDR3 contains 14 residues. V shed 5 bases and J 3 bases; nucleotides not matched to a gene: 7. For the CDR3, the DNA is TGTGCCAGCAGTCTACGGGACAGTAACTACGAGCAGTACTTC. It codes for CASSLRDSNYEQYF.

The chain links TRBV5-6 to TRBJ1-1; perhaps TRBD1 as D (6 bases). V was pared by 4 bases and J by 0 bases, with 10 bases between. From germline, CDR1 is SGHDT and CDR2 YYEEEE. The CDR3 sequence is 14 residues long. This CDR3 is CASSGDRMNTEAFF. The CDR3 DNA is TGTGCCAGCAGCGGTGACAGGATGAACACTGAAGCTTTCTTT.

About this clone: Other DNA sequences from this sample encode an identical CDR3 as well. This chain connects TRBV7-8 to TRBJ2-3, with D tentatively TRBD1 (5 bases). The CDR3 is 18 amino acids. V was clipped by 11 bases and J by 2 bases, with 29 bases between them. Germline assignment: CDR1 SGHVS and CDR2 FQNEAQ. The CDR3 reads CASSFSETEPEDTDTQYF. The CDR3 region has the DNA TGTGCCTCTAGTTTCAGCGAGACAGAGCCTGAGGACACAGATACGCAGTATTTT.

The chain couples TRBV28 to TRBJ2-2, with D hard to call. The CDR3 extends over 13 amino acids. Trimming pared 7 bases from V and 7 bases from J, leaving 13 bases between. Germline V gene sequence: CDR1 MDHEN, CDR2 SYDVKM. The CDR3 sequence is CASTLLGGGELFF. The CDR3 bases are TGTGCCAGCACTCTTCTCGGTGGCGGGGAGCTGTTTTTT.

V and J are TRBV4-2 and TRBJ1-5, with 9 bases identical to TRBD1. The CDR3 runs to 21 residues. Trimming at V came to 1 base and at J to 3 bases, leaving 19 bases not matched to a gene. CDR1 and CDR2 from the germline V gene are LGHNA and YNFKEQ. As DNA, the CDR3 is TGTGCCAGCAGCCAAGTCAGGGACAGGGCCCACTACCCGGTAAACAATCAGCCCCAGCATTTT. Encoded protein: CASSQVRDRAHYPVNNQPQHF.

The rearrangement links TRBV7-2 to TRBJ1-2; possible D gene TRBD1, 5 bases. V lost 5 bases and J lost 8, with 15 bases in between. Germline CDR1 reads SGHTA; CDR2 reads FQGNSA. The CDR3 has 13 amino acids. The chain's CDR3 is CASSPGLQTGYTF. The CDR3 region has the DNA TGTGCCAGCAGCCCGGGACTTCAAACGGGCTACACCTTC.

The CDR3 sequence: CASSLRGGGETQYF. DNA of the CDR3: TGTGCCAGCAGCTTGAGGGGGGGTGGGGAGACCCAGTACTTC. The chain combines TRBV5-6 with TRBJ2-5; D is possibly TRBD2 (7 bases). Germline V CDR1 and CDR2: SGHDT, YYEEEE. V was clipped by 1 base and J by 5 bases, with 12 bases between them. The CDR3 is 14 residues long.

This chain links TRBV5-1 with TRBJ2-7; 11 nucleotides agree with TRBD2. The CDR3 length is 15 residues. The ends lost 4 bases at V and 4 bases at J; junction bases unmatched: 7. The V gene's germline CDR1 is SGHRS and CDR2 YFSETQ. CDR3 in DNA: TGCGCCAGCAGCGCGGGACTAGCGGTTACTTACGAGCAGTACTTC. Protein: CASSAGLAVTYEQYF.

The chain carries TRBV10-3 and TRBJ2-7; the D gene is possibly TRBD1 (6 bases). Germline loops: CDR1 ENHRY, CDR2 SYGVKD. The CDR3 is 16 amino acids. With 5 bases removed from V and 2 bases from J, the gap between germline ends came to 19 bases. CDR3 nucleotides: TGTGCCATCAGTAGATTCAGGGGCCGCCGGACCTACGAGCAGTACTTC. Protein product: CAISRFRGRRTYEQYF.

The V gene is TRBV5-1, the J gene TRBJ2-1; 8 nucleotides align to TRBD1. The ends lost 5 bases at V and 2 bases at J; junction bases unmatched: 6. CDR1 and CDR2 (germline): SGHRS, YFSETQ. CDR3 size: 15 residues. CDR3 loop: CASRTEGQAYNEQFF. In nucleotides, the CDR3 is TGCGCCAGCAGAACCGAGGGACAGGCCTACAATGAGCAGTTCTTC.

The rearrangement joins TRBV4-1 to TRBJ1-2; 11 bases agree with TRBD1. There are 15 residues in the CDR3. Germline V lookup: CDR1 MGHRA, CDR2 YSYEKL. V shed 1 base and J 8 bases; nucleotides not matched to a gene: 6. The CDR3 here is CASSQAGDRGSGYTF. The CDR3, as DNA: TGCGCCAGCAGCCAAGCCGGGGACAGGGGGAGCGGCTACACCTTC.